One T cell receptor (beta chain) is described in this entry. Its antigen is not identified. The data stem from a study of naive and memory T cell subsets. The CDR3 has 16 residues. Four subsets defined by CD45RA and CD27 were sorted after CD3, CD4, CD8 and live/dead staining. Study-wide findings and caveats: A few larger clonotypes appeared in naive repertoires, especially CD8, possibly memory cells re-expressing CD45RA.

An equimolar mix of two oligonucleotides served as the beta constant-region primer for TRBC1 and TRBC2. Nested alpha and beta constant-region primers with the SP2 primer drove four PCR rounds on ligated cDNA. MiXCR, run by TCRdb on the UMI-ligation and nested PCR reads, gives a single entry per CDR3 protein. The table has roughly 83,000 distinct CDR3 sequences, 10% to 12% seen once. This clonotype was sampled from a human donor in good health. Sequenced: naive CD4+ T cells from blood. The chain is built from TRBV21-1 and TRBJ2-7; the D call TRBD1 from the table was never checked on the DNA. TRBV21-1 corresponds to a pseudogene. The CDR3 coding sequence is TGTGCCAGCAGCCCCCCGAGGGGGGGGGACTCCTACGAGCAGTACTTC. As protein: CASSPPRGGDSYEQYF.